This is a list of T cell receptor beta chains from one sample in a study of graft-versus-host responses after intestinal transplantation. No antigens are known for them. Profiled with immunoSEQ multiplex PCR; TCRdb holds only in-frame clones, not every one. Of about 85,000 clones detected, 91% appear once; the ten largest clones hold about 7.3%. The starting material was unstimulated CD8+ T cells sorted from spleen or lymph node cells, obtained before transplant. Receptors were obtained from a human donor who was the organ donor for an intestinal transplant. Each CDR3 is given with its conserved first and last residue. A D gene is named only where the DNA matches it firmly. Size is stated for part of the rows, as once, few or many counts, or as a class when the clone is expanded.

clone size: -; V gene: TRBV9; J gene: TRBJ1-1; D gene: TRBD1; CDR3 protein: CASSPGTGPMNTEAFF; CDR3 DNA: TGTGCCAGCAGCCCGGGGACAGGGCCGATGAACACTGAAGCTTTCTTT
clone size: -; V gene: TRBV30; J gene: TRBJ2-7; D gene: -; CDR3 protein: CAWNGVSYEQYF; CDR3 DNA: TGTGCCTGGAACGGGGTCTCCTACGAGCAGTACTTC
clone size: -; V gene: TRBV5-4; J gene: TRBJ2-7; D gene: TRBD2; CDR3 protein: CASSLSRESPEQYF; CDR3 DNA: TGTGCCAGCAGCCTCTCGCGGGAGTCGCCCGAGCAGTACTTC
clone size: -; V gene: TRBV6-9; J gene: TRBJ2-7; D gene: TRBD2; CDR3 protein: CASSYGAGGKYEQYF; CDR3 DNA: TGTGCCAGCAGTTATGGGGCGGGAGGAAAGTACGAGCAGTACTTC
clone size: -; V gene: TRBV2; J gene: TRBJ1-1; D gene: -; CDR3 protein: CASSETLGGLSTEAFF; CDR3 DNA: TGTGCCAGCAGTGAAACGTTGGGGGGACTAAGTACTGAAGCTTTCTTT
clone size: -; V gene: TRBV10-3; J gene: TRBJ1-1; D gene: -; CDR3 protein: CAIGSINEGDTEAFF; CDR3 DNA: TGTGCCATCGGGTCTATTAATGAGGGGGACACTGAAGCTTTCTTT
clone size: once; V gene: TRBV7-3; J gene: TRBJ2-3; D gene: TRBD1; CDR3 protein: CASSPTGGTDTQYF; CDR3 DNA: TGTGCCAGCAGCCCCACAGGGGGCACAGATACGCAGTATTTT
clone size: few; V gene: TRBV5-4; J gene: TRBJ2-7; D gene: -; CDR3 protein: CASSLGPTYEQYF; CDR3 DNA: TGTGCCAGCAGCTTGGGTCCGACCTACGAGCAGTACTTC
clone size: -; V gene: TRBV12-5; J gene: TRBJ2-7; D gene: TRBD2; CDR3 protein: CASGSIERGSYEQYF; CDR3 DNA: TGTGCTAGTGGTTCCATCGAGCGGGGGAGCTACGAGCAGTACTTC
clone size: -; V gene: TRBV7-6; J gene: TRBJ2-7; D gene: -; CDR3 protein: CASSPRLGAFDEQYF; CDR3 DNA: TGTGCCAGCAGCCCGAGACTGGGGGCTTTCGACGAGCAGTACTTC
clone size: -; V gene: TRBV5-6; J gene: TRBJ2-7; D gene: TRBD2; CDR3 protein: CASSPREGGWPYEQYF; CDR3 DNA: TGTGCCAGCAGCCCCCGGGAGGGGGGCTGGCCCTACGAGCAGTACTTC
clone size: -; V gene: TRBV9; J gene: TRBJ2-1; D gene: TRBD2; CDR3 protein: CASSVDAGRGYNEQFF; CDR3 DNA: TGTGCCAGCAGCGTAGACGCGGGGAGGGGCTACAATGAGCAGTTCTTC
clone size: -; V gene: TRBV15; J gene: TRBJ1-4; D gene: -; CDR3 protein: CATSREDLGEKLFF; CDR3 DNA: TGTGCCACCAGCAGAGAGGACCTGGGGGAAAAACTGTTTTTT
clone size: -; V gene: TRBV5-5; J gene: TRBJ2-1; D gene: -; CDR3 protein: CASSLDHTSIYYNEQFF; CDR3 DNA: TGTGCCAGCAGCTTAGATCATACCTCGATATACTACAATGAGCAGTTCTTC
clone size: -; V gene: TRBV15; J gene: TRBJ1-1; D gene: -; CDR3 protein: CATSRDRQYTEAFF; CDR3 DNA: TGTGCCACCAGCAGAGATCGACAGTACACTGAAGCTTTCTTT
clone size: few; V gene: TRBV11-3; J gene: TRBJ2-2; D gene: -; CDR3 protein: CASSLNGELFF; CDR3 DNA: TGTGCCAGCAGCTTAAACGGGGAGCTGTTTTTT
clone size: -; V gene: TRBV27; J gene: TRBJ2-7; D gene: -; CDR3 protein: CASSSGISYEQYF; CDR3 DNA: TGTGCCAGCAGTTCCGGGATTAGCTACGAGCAGTACTTC
clone size: once; V gene: TRBV27; J gene: TRBJ2-5; D gene: -; CDR3 protein: CASSRREWETQYF; CDR3 DNA: TGTGCCAGCAGTCGCAGGGAGTGGGAGACCCAGTACTTC
clone size: -; V gene: TRBV21-1; J gene: TRBJ1-1; D gene: -; CDR3 protein: CASRLDRVNTEAFF; CDR3 DNA: TGTGCCAGCAGACTCGACAGGGTGAACACTGAAGCTTTCTTT
clone size: -; V gene: TRBV11-2; J gene: TRBJ1-2; D gene: -; CDR3 protein: CASSSDRGYTF; CDR3 DNA: TGTGCCAGCAGCTCAGATCGGGGCTACACCTTC
clone size: -; V gene: TRBV7-8; J gene: TRBJ2-1; D gene: TRBD2; CDR3 protein: CASSLDPRGVSYNEQFF; CDR3 DNA: TGTGCCAGCAGCTTAGACCCTCGGGGGGTTTCCTACAATGAGCAGTTCTTC
clone size: -; V gene: TRBV7-9; J gene: TRBJ2-7; D gene: -; CDR3 protein: CASSHLIDEQYF; CDR3 DNA: TGTGCCAGCAGTCACCTTATAGACGAGCAGTACTTC
clone size: -; V gene: TRBV4-1; J gene: TRBJ1-5; D gene: TRBD1; CDR3 protein: CASSQEGQGTHQPQHF; CDR3 DNA: TGCGCCAGCAGCCAAGAAGGACAGGGGACCCATCAGCCCCAGCATTTT
clone size: -; V gene: TRBV11-3; J gene: TRBJ2-5; D gene: -; CDR3 protein: CASSLDSGRGQETQYF; CDR3 DNA: TGTGCCAGCAGCTTAGACTCTGGCAGGGGACAAGAGACCCAGTACTTC
clone size: -; V gene: TRBV29-1; J gene: TRBJ1-1; D gene: -; CDR3 protein: CSVEGLMLEAFF; CDR3 DNA: TGCAGCGTTGAAGGGCTTATGCTGGAAGCTTTCTTT
clone size: -; V gene: TRBV19; J gene: TRBJ2-2; D gene: -; CDR3 protein: CASSIYWHRATGELFF; CDR3 DNA: TGTGCCAGTAGTATTTATTGGCACCGGGCAACCGGGGAGCTGTTTTTT
clone size: -; V gene: TRBV5-6; J gene: TRBJ2-1; D gene: -; CDR3 protein: CASSLAGYPHNEQFF; CDR3 DNA: TGTGCCAGCAGCTTGGCCGGCTACCCTCACAATGAGCAGTTCTTC
clone size: -; V gene: TRBV11-2; J gene: TRBJ2-5; D gene: TRBD1; CDR3 protein: CASSLGGTGQETQYF; CDR3 DNA: TGTGCCAGCAGCCTGGGGGGGACAGGGCAAGAGACCCAGTACTTC
clone size: -; V gene: TRBV10-1; J gene: TRBJ2-5; D gene: TRBD1; CDR3 protein: CASSDRTGGIETQYF; CDR3 DNA: TGCGCCAGCAGTGACCGGACAGGGGGCATCGAGACCCAGTACTTC
clone size: -; V gene: TRBV6-5; J gene: TRBJ2-5; D gene: -; CDR3 protein: CASRSQETQYF; CDR3 DNA: TGTGCCAGCAGGTCGCAAGAGACCCAGTACTTC
clone size: -; V gene: TRBV27; J gene: TRBJ1-2; D gene: -; CDR3 protein: CASLGTLGGANYGYTF; CDR3 DNA: TGTGCCAGCCTCGGGACACTGGGCGGCGCTAACTATGGCTACACCTTC
clone size: -; V gene: TRBV2; J gene: TRBJ2-7; D gene: TRBD2; CDR3 protein: CASGLAVSYEQYF; CDR3 DNA: TGTGCCAGCGGACTAGCGGTTTCCTACGAGCAGTACTTC
clone size: -; V gene: TRBV6-1; J gene: TRBJ2-7; D gene: -; CDR3 protein: CASSWTETYEQYF; CDR3 DNA: TGTGCCAGCAGTTGGACAGAGACCTACGAGCAGTACTTC
clone size: -; V gene: TRBV2; J gene: TRBJ1-1; D gene: -; CDR3 protein: CASSEIGAPEAFF; CDR3 DNA: TGTGCCAGCAGTGAAATAGGGGCCCCTGAAGCTTTCTTT
clone size: -; V gene: TRBV15; J gene: TRBJ1-5; D gene: TRBD1; CDR3 protein: CATSSSQGAVQPQHF; CDR3 DNA: TGTGCCACCAGCAGTTCACAGGGGGCGGTCCAGCCCCAGCATTTT
clone size: -; V gene: TRBV5-4; J gene: TRBJ2-1; D gene: TRBD1; CDR3 protein: CASSFGQGDGSLETGNEQFF; CDR3 DNA: TGTGCCAGCAGCTTTGGACAGGGGGACGGGTCCCTTGAAACGGGCAATGAGCAGTTCTTC
clone size: -; V gene: TRBV7-8; J gene: TRBJ1-3; D gene: TRBD1; CDR3 protein: CASSASDREVGNTIYF; CDR3 DNA: TGTGCCAGCAGCGCCTCGGACAGGGAGGTCGGAAACACCATATATTTT
clone size: -; V gene: TRBV7-9; J gene: TRBJ2-7; D gene: TRBD1; CDR3 protein: CASSSTGGYYEQYF; CDR3 DNA: TGTGCCAGCAGCTCGACAGGGGGCTACTACGAGCAGTACTTC
clone size: -; V gene: TRBV29-1; J gene: TRBJ1-1; D gene: TRBD1; CDR3 protein: CSVDKQGTTEAFF; CDR3 DNA: TGCAGCGTTGATAAACAGGGGACCACTGAAGCTTTCTTT
clone size: -; V gene: TRBV7-9; J gene: TRBJ2-7; D gene: TRBD2; CDR3 protein: CASSASGTSGTEQYF; CDR3 DNA: TGTGCCAGCAGCGCTTCCGGGACTAGCGGGACCGAGCAGTACTTC
clone size: once; V gene: TRBV6-5; J gene: TRBJ2-2; D gene: -; CDR3 protein: CACLTGHTGELFF; CDR3 DNA: TGTGCCTGTTTGACAGGACACACCGGGGAGCTGTTTTTT
clone size: -; V gene: TRBV7-9; J gene: TRBJ2-7; D gene: -; CDR3 protein: CASALEVYEQYF; CDR3 DNA: TGTGCCAGCGCGTTGGAGGTCTACGAGCAGTACTTC
clone size: -; V gene: TRBV7-2; J gene: TRBJ1-2; D gene: TRBD1; CDR3 protein: CASSLALGGIRGYTF; CDR3 DNA: TGTGCCAGCAGCTTAGCGTTAGGGGGCATTCGTGGCTACACCTTC
clone size: -; V gene: TRBV6-1; J gene: TRBJ2-1; D gene: -; CDR3 protein: CASSEERGGFTYNEQFF; CDR3 DNA: TGTGCCAGCAGTGAAGAGCGTGGGGGGTTTACCTACAATGAGCAGTTCTTC
clone size: -; V gene: TRBV27; J gene: TRBJ1-1; D gene: -; CDR3 protein: CASSWGGPGGFEAFF; CDR3 DNA: TGTGCCAGCAGTTGGGGGGGCCCTGGGGGATTTGAAGCTTTCTTT
clone size: -; V gene: TRBV25-1; J gene: TRBJ2-7; D gene: TRBD1; CDR3 protein: CASSLTGGYEQYF; CDR3 DNA: TGTGCCAGCAGCCTGACAGGGGGCTACGAGCAGTACTTC
clone size: once; V gene: TRBV4-1; J gene: TRBJ1-4; D gene: TRBD1; CDR3 protein: CASSPATGETNEKLFF; CDR3 DNA: TGCGCCAGCAGCCCAGCCACAGGGGAAACTAATGAAAAACTGTTTTTT
clone size: once; V gene: TRBV6-1; J gene: TRBJ2-7; D gene: -; CDR3 protein: CASSESAGRSYEQYF; CDR3 DNA: TGTGCCAGCAGTGAATCGGCGGGGCGCTCCTACGAGCAGTACTTC
clone size: -; V gene: TRBV19; J gene: TRBJ2-7; D gene: TRBD1; CDR3 protein: CASSKGQGYEQYF; CDR3 DNA: TGTGCCAGTAGTAAGGGACAGGGGTACGAGCAGTACTTC
clone size: once; V gene: TRBV19; J gene: TRBJ2-7; D gene: -; CDR3 protein: CASIYDLAHYEQYF; CDR3 DNA: TGTGCCAGTATTTACGACCTTGCCCACTACGAGCAGTACTTC
clone size: -; V gene: TRBV30; J gene: TRBJ1-6; D gene: -; CDR3 protein: CAWTPLGTVYSPLHF; CDR3 DNA: TGTGCCTGGACCCCATTGGGGACGGTCTATTCACCCCTCCACTTT
clone size: -; V gene: TRBV19; J gene: TRBJ1-1; D gene: -; CDR3 protein: CASSPDPNTEAFF; CDR3 DNA: TGTGCCAGTAGTCCCGACCCGAACACTGAAGCTTTCTTT
clone size: -; V gene: TRBV6-5; J gene: TRBJ1-4; D gene: TRBD1; CDR3 protein: CASSLTGAHEKLFF; CDR3 DNA: TGTGCCAGCAGTTTGACAGGGGCCCATGAAAAACTGTTTTTT
clone size: once; V gene: TRBV19; J gene: TRBJ1-1; D gene: -; CDR3 protein: CASSDRYMNTEAFF; CDR3 DNA: TGTGCCAGTAGTGACAGGTATATGAACACTGAAGCTTTCTTT